The 6 T cell receptor beta chains below all came from one sample that was sequenced in a study of control samples from healthy donors and cancer patients. Using immunoSEQ multiplex PCR, the repertoire was profiled, and TCRdb retains in-frame clones only, with some absent. The repertoire includes under 300,000 clones, approximately 80% of them detected once, and 10% to 15% sits in the top ten. The sequencing sample was made of PBMCs. These receptors were taken from a woman aged 55-69 years with lung cancer.

This clone was found once. This rearrangement joins TRBV9 to TRBJ1-5; the D is unclear. V was clipped by 4 bases and J by 3 bases, with 8 bases between them. Looked up from germline, CDR1 is SGDLS and CDR2 is YYNGEE. The CDR3 totals 13 residues. The CDR3 DNA reads TGTGCCAGCAGCCCCGGTGTCAATCAGCCCCAGCATTTT. The encoded protein is CASSPGVNQPQHF.

The J gene is TRBJ2-7, the V gene TRBV7-8; D may be TRBD1 (5 bases). CDR3 length equals 14 residues. The germline CDR1 and CDR2 sequences are SGHVS and FQNEAQ. V gave up 1 base and J gave up 2 bases, with 9 bases separating them. This chain's CDR3 is CASSLGRAAYEQYF. The CDR3 DNA follows: TGTGCCAGCAGCTTAGGCAGGGCCGCCTACGAGCAGTACTTC. The complete variable domain, with remaining parts taken from reference TRBV7-8 and TRBJ2-7, reads GAGVSQSPRYKVAKRGQDVALRCDPISGHVSLFWYQQALGQGPEFLTYFQNEAQLDKSGLPSDRFFAERPEGSVSTLKIQRTQQEDSAVYLCASSLGRAAYEQYFGPGTRLTVT.

This clone is a singleton in its sample. This chain uses TRBV24-1 with TRBJ2-1; 13 nucleotides match TRBD2. CDR3 length: 13 amino acids. The germline V gene encodes CDR1 KGHDR and CDR2 SFDVKD. V lost 9 bases to trimming and J lost 10 bases; unmatched junction nucleotides: 5. CDR3 amino acids: CATGLAGVYEQFF. The DNA for the CDR3 is TGTGCCACCGGACTAGCGGGAGTATACGAGCAGTTCTTC.

This clone showed up just a few times. This rearrangement joins TRBV11-3 to TRBJ2-5; possible D gene TRBD2, 6 bases. CDR1 is SGHNT, CDR2 YENEEA, per germline. The CDR3 spans 14 residues. The V end was cut by 1 base, the J end by 4 bases, with 10 bases between. DNA of the CDR3: TGTGCCAGCAGCTTAGTAGGGCGGGGAGAGACCCAGTACTTC. It yields the protein CASSLVGRGETQYF.

This clone was observed a handful of times. The gene calls are TRBV27 and TRBJ2-7; D possibly corresponds to TRBD1 (5 bases). There are 15 residues in the CDR3. The V and J ends lost 2 bases and 4 bases respectively, with 15 bases between them. CDR1 and CDR2 from the germline V gene are MNHEY and SMNVEV (reference sequence). For the CDR3, the DNA is TGTGCCAGCAGTTTAGCCCAGGGTTTTAAGTACGAGCAGTACTTC. As protein: CASSLAQGFKYEQYF.

The table lists this clone with a count of one. The chain is built from TRBV28 and TRBJ2-1; perhaps TRBD2 as D (6 bases). In germline, CDR1 is MDHEN, CDR2 SYDVKM. The CDR3 runs 16 residues. V shed 6 bases and J shed 2 bases, with 17 bases lying between them. The chain's CDR3 is CASSPGGDRPYNEQFF. CDR3 in DNA: TGTGCCAGCAGCCCCGGAGGGGATCGCCCCTACAATGAGCAGTTCTTC.